This T cell receptor (beta chain) was observed in a study of blood T cell repertoires in COVID-19. Overall study: COVID-19 samples, acute and convalescent, were from the United States, Italy and Spain. Nucleic acid was either cDNA or gDNA, and it came from T cells, B-cell-depleted T cells, or PBMCs.

This CDR3 is 16 amino acids long. V dropped 2 bases and J dropped 1; count of bases not matched to a gene: 6. The V gene's germline CDR1 is MDHEN and CDR2 SYDVKM. This clone came up a few times. Original processing methods: The authors estimated nucleated cell counts from reference gene primer amplification. Sequenced by immunoSEQ multiplex PCR; TCRdb stores in-frame clones only, minus some. The V and J calls and clone size come from that table; D and trimming were worked out from the DNA. The sample contains some 70,000 clones, 70% to 85% of which appear only once. This TCR derives from a woman in her forties or fifties with acute or convalescent COVID-19. The chain is built from TRBV28 and TRBJ2-3; 7 bases are shared with TRBD2. The sequencing sample was made of peripheral blood. CDR3 region: CASSLAASGGTDTQYF. The CDR3 DNA reads as TGTGCCAGCAGTTTAGCGGCTAGCGGAGGCACAGATACGCAGTATTTT.